This is a list of T cell receptor beta chains from one sample in a study of siplizumab effects on memory and regulatory T cells. The data were produced by immunoSEQ multiplex PCR, yet TCRdb's version contains in-frame clones alone and is incomplete. The sample has about 100,000 clones; 80% to 95% are singletons. Sequencing used CD4+ T cells sorted from blood. These receptors originate from a human donor in good health. The CDR3 runs from the conserved cysteine through the conserved F or W. A D gene is named only where the DNA matches it firmly. Clone size is given for some rows only: seen once, a few or many times, or a class if the clone is expanded.

clone_size	d_call	v_call	j_call	cdr3_aa	cdr3_nt
few	.	TRBV7-3	TRBJ1-6	CASSLISGQRGAALHF	TGTGCCAGCAGCTTAATTTCTGGGCAGAGAGGAGCGGCCCTCCACTTT
.	.	TRBV30	TRBJ1-3	CAWTSHGWWAGNTIYF	TGTGCCTGGACCAGTCATGGGTGGTGGGCAGGAAACACCATATATTTT
.	.	TRBV2	TRBJ2-1	CASSYIPGGGTSREQFF	TGTGCCAGCAGTTACATCCCAGGAGGGGGAACATCCCGGGAGCAGTTCTTC
.	.	TRBV7-9	TRBJ1-6	CASSGRTAGDSPLHF	TGTGCCAGCAGCGGGCGGACAGCGGGGGATTCACCCCTCCACTTT
.	.	TRBV28	TRBJ1-4	CASANPGEKLFF	TGTGCCAGCGCAAACCCGGGGGAAAAACTGTTTTTT
.	.	TRBV10-3	TRBJ2-5	CAISERGSVETQYF	TGTGCCATCAGTGAACGGGGTAGCGTCGAGACCCAGTACTTC
.	.	TRBV4-1	TRBJ2-2	CASRPWGSGELFF	TGCGCCAGCAGGCCCTGGGGCTCCGGGGAGCTGTTTTTT
.	TRBD2	TRBV11-2	TRBJ2-2	CASSLGLAGFGELFF	TGTGCCAGCAGCCTCGGACTAGCGGGGTTCGGGGAGCTGTTTTTT
.	.	TRBV28	TRBJ1-2	CASSLFGQGYTF	TGTGCCAGCAGTTTATTTGGCCAGGGCTACACCTTC
.	.	TRBV19	TRBJ1-1	CASKGGTEAFF	TGTGCCAGTAAGGGGGGCACTGAAGCTTTCTTT
.	.	TRBV5-1	TRBJ1-6	CASSLDPRNSPLHF	TGCGCCAGCAGCTTGGATCCCCGAAATTCACCCCTCCACTTT